Below are 28 T cell receptor beta chains sequenced from a single sample in a study of T cell responses to AZD1222 COVID-19 vaccine. Sequencing was performed with immunoSEQ multiplex PCR; in TCRdb, only in-frame clones are kept and a portion is missing. The data contain fewer than 150,000 clones, about 90% of them singletons. The input for sequencing was peripheral blood, taken on day 0 of AZD1222 vaccination. The origin of the receptors is an adult in good health.

J is TRBJ1-2 and V is TRBV7-3; perhaps TRBD1 as D (5 bases). The CDR3 sequence is 12 residues long. V lost 2 bases and J 8 bases, leaving 9 bases between the germline ends. Germline lookup yields CDR1 SGHTA and CDR2 FQGTGA. The chain's CDR3 is CASSLGTRGYTF. The CDR3 DNA reads as TGTGCCAGCAGCTTAGGGACGAGGGGCTACACCTTC.

The chain recombines TRBV30 with TRBJ2-1; 8 bases map to TRBD1. V dropped 4 bases and J dropped 6; count of bases not matched to a gene: 11. CDR1 and CDR2 (germline): GTSNPN, SVGIG (reference sequence). The CDR3 has 15 amino acids. This chain's CDR3 is CAWTGDRGRSNEQFF. DNA for the CDR3: TGTGCCTGGACCGGAGACAGGGGAAGGTCCAATGAGCAGTTCTTC.

The chain recombines TRBV29-1 with TRBJ1-2; D unclear. Germline values: CDR1 SQVTM, CDR2 ANQGSEA. V lost 5 bases to trimming and J lost 0 bases, with 19 bases between them. The CDR3 covers 16 residues. The CDR3 here is CSVIKEEQPANYGYTF. CDR3 coding DNA: TGCAGCGTTATTAAGGAGGAGCAACCAGCTAACTATGGCTACACCTTC.

This chain joins TRBV5-4 and TRBJ1-2; D gene unclear. This CDR3 has 15 amino acids. V was clipped by 3 bases and J by 5 bases, with 17 bases between them. CDR1 is SGHNT and CDR2 is YYREEE in the germline V gene (reference sequence). CDR3 coding DNA: TGTGCCAGCAGCTCGGCCGGGAATGAGAATTATGGCTACACCTTC. It specifies CASSSAGNENYGYTF.

The chain links TRBV19 to TRBJ1-3, with a tentative D call TRBD1 (5 bases). This CDR3 comprises 14 residues. CDR1 and CDR2 (germline): LNHDA, SQIVND (reference sequence). The V gene lost 4 bases and the J gene lost 0 bases, with 7 bases spanning the gap. The CDR3 DNA is TGTGCCAGTAGTAGTCAGGGCTCTGGAAACACCATATATTTT. This encodes CASSSQGSGNTIYF.

The rearrangement uses TRBV21-1 and TRBJ1-2. TRBV21-1 is deemed a pseudogene. This CDR3 has 12 amino acids. In nucleotides, the CDR3 is TGTGCCAGCAGCAAAGCTATTGGGGGCTACACCTTC. The encoded protein is CASSKAIGGYTF.

This rearrangement joins TRBV18 to TRBJ1-5, with a tentative D call TRBD1 (5 bases). Germline V gene lookup returns CDR1 KGHSH and CDR2 LQKENI. The CDR3 has 14 amino acids. Trimming cost V 3 bases and J 10 bases, with 16 bases left between them. CDR3 in amino acids: CASSPWDGPGPQHF. The CDR3 nucleotides read TGTGCCAGCTCACCCTGGGACGGTCCGGGACCCCAGCATTTT.

The chain combines TRBV5-4 with TRBJ1-2; D may be TRBD1 (5 bases). CDR1 is SGHNT, CDR2 YYREEE, per germline (reference sequence). This CDR3 region has 14 residues. Trimming removed 4 bases at V and 5 bases at J, with 15 bases between. This chain's CDR3 is CASSGDPGIYGYTF. The CDR3 DNA follows: TGTGCCAGCAGCGGGGACCCGGGGATTTATGGCTACACCTTC.

The chain carries TRBV5-1 and TRBJ2-2; TRBD2 aligns across 8 bases. Germline CDR1 reads SGHRS; CDR2 reads YFSETQ. V gave up 7 bases and J gave up 5 bases; unmatched junction bases: 13. The CDR3 totals 16 residues. In DNA form, the CDR3 reads TGCGCCAGCCGATGGACAGCGGGGGAAGGGACCGGGGAGCTGTTTTTT. Residues: CASRWTAGEGTGELFF.

The J gene is TRBJ1-2, the V gene TRBV5-1; no clear D gene. The CDR3 contains 13 residues. V lost 1 base to trimming and J lost 8 bases, with 12 bases between them. The germline gives CDR1 SGHRS, CDR2 YFSETQ. Here the CDR3 reads CASSLIPEGGYTF. The CDR3 nucleotides are TGCGCCAGCAGCTTGATACCCGAGGGCGGCTACACCTTC.

As DNA, the CDR3 is TGTGCCAGCAGCTACGGTGGGGGTGGAACTGAAGCTTTCTTT. Protein product: CASSYGGGGTEAFF. The chain uses TRBV11-3 and TRBJ1-1; D is perhaps TRBD1 (5 bases). This CDR3 region has 14 residues. Germline V gene sequence: CDR1 SGHNT, CDR2 YENEEA. The V and J ends lost 4 bases and 5 bases respectively, with 14 bases between them. Using reference TRBV11-3 and TRBJ1-1 for the parts outside the CDR3, the full variable domain is EAGVVQSPRYKIIEKKQPVAFWCNPISGHNTLYWYLQNLGQGPELLIRYENEEAVDDSQLPKDRFSAERLKGVDSTLKIQPAELGDSAVYLCASSYGGGGTEAFFGQGTRLTVV.

This chain uses TRBV29-1 with TRBJ2-6; D may match TRBD1 or TRBD2 (5 bases each). Germline V CDR1 and CDR2: SQVTM, ANQGSEA. The CDR3 is made up of 15 amino acids. Trimming pared 7 bases from V and 0 bases from J, leaving 13 bases between. The chain's CDR3 is CSAGTVSSGANVLTF. Written as DNA, the CDR3 is TGCAGCGCAGGGACGGTTAGCTCTGGGGCCAACGTCCTGACTTTC.

This sequence joins TRBV28 and TRBJ2-7; 12 bases line up with TRBD1. Per germline, CDR1 MDHEN and CDR2 SYDVKM. V dropped 0 bases and J dropped 5; count of bases not matched to a gene: 2. This CDR3 contains 15 residues. CDR3 bases: TGTGCCAGCAGTTTATGGGGACAGGGGGCACACGAGCAGTACTTC. It codes for CASSLWGQGAHEQYF.

The chain couples TRBV7-2 to TRBJ1-5; a possible D gene is TRBD1 (6 bases). V lost 5 bases and J lost 0, with 8 bases in between. Looked up from germline, CDR1 is SGHTA and CDR2 is FQGNSA. The CDR3 is 14 residues long. The DNA of the CDR3 is TGTGCCAGCAGCAGGACAGTTAGCAATCAGCCCCAGCATTTT. Protein product: CASSRTVSNQPQHF.

This clone was recorded once. The CDR3, as DNA: TGTGCCAGTGTTTCATCGGGAGGGATCAATGAGCAGTTCTTC. Translation: CASVSSGGINEQFF. V and J are TRBV19 and TRBJ2-1, with 8 bases lining up with TRBD2. J was trimmed by 6 bases and V by 8 bases; bases with no gene match: 9. Germline V gene data show CDR1 as LNHDA and CDR2 as SQIVND (reference sequence). There are 14 residues in the CDR3.

The rearrangement joins TRBV10-1 to TRBJ1-6, with D uncertain. There are 20 residues in the CDR3. The germline CDR1 and CDR2 sequences are WNHNN and SYGVQD (reference sequence). The V gene lost 5 bases and the J gene lost 0 bases, with 23 bases spanning the gap. The CDR3 sequence: CASSTPSGRWFSSYNSPLHF. In nucleotides, the CDR3 is TGCGCCAGCAGTACTCCCTCCGGACGGTGGTTTAGCTCCTATAATTCACCCCTCCACTTT.

The chain carries TRBV2 and TRBJ2-1; 9 bases align to TRBD2. Trimming took 3 bases from V and 7 from J; bases not matched to a gene: 7. The CDR3 spans 15 residues. CDR1 and CDR2 (germline): SNHLY, FYNNEI. The CDR3 region is CASSDQRGAGNEQFF. The CDR3 DNA sequence: TGTGCCAGCAGTGACCAGCGGGGGGCGGGGAATGAGCAGTTCTTC.

The gene calls are TRBV5-1 and TRBJ2-5, with D perhaps matching TRBD1 (6 bases). V was clipped by 4 bases and J by 2 bases, with 12 bases between them. Germline V gene sequence: CDR1 SGHRS, CDR2 YFSETQ. The CDR3 covers 14 residues. As DNA, the CDR3 is TGCGCCAGCAGCGGGACAATGAGGCAAGAGACCCAGTACTTC. It codes for CASSGTMRQETQYF. Full variable domain (rest looked up from reference TRBV5-1 and TRBJ2-5): KAGVTQTPRYLIKTRGQQVTLSCSPISGHRSVSWYQQTPGQGLQFLFEYFSETQRNKGNFPGRFSGRQFSNSRSEMNVSTLELGDSALYLCASSGTMRQETQYFGPGTRLLVL.

This clone was counted a single time. The chain has TRBV7-9 and TRBJ1-1, with D tentatively TRBD1 (6 bases). CDR3 size: 15 residues. Trimming shortened V by 5 bases and J by 5 bases, and 18 bases separated the two germline ends. The V gene's germline CDR1 is SEHNR and CDR2 FQNEAQ (reference sequence). CDR3 DNA sequence: TGTGCCAGCAGCCTAACGACAGGTGGGAGGACTGAAGCTTTCTTT. Its protein product is CASSLTTGGRTEAFF.

The rearrangement joins TRBV5-4 to TRBJ2-5; no reliable D call. Deletions cut 3 bases from V and 2 bases from J, with 5 bases between. Germline CDR1 reads SGHNT; CDR2 reads YYREEE (reference sequence). The CDR3 has 12 residues. The CDR3 nucleotides read TGTGCCAGCAGCTCGGGTCAAGAGACCCAGTACTTC. Translating gives CASSSGQETQYF.

The rearrangement joins TRBV19 to TRBJ1-2, with no clear D. V lost 5 bases to trimming and J lost 3 bases, with 13 bases between them. Looked up from germline, CDR1 is LNHDA and CDR2 is SQIVND (reference sequence). This CDR3 comprises 14 residues. The CDR3 protein is CASSPAAGDYGYTF. In DNA, the CDR3 is TGTGCCAGTAGTCCCGCGGCCGGAGACTATGGCTACACCTTC.

The chain joins TRBV6-5 to TRBJ2-5, with 9 positions matching TRBD2. The CDR3 runs 13 residues. V gave up 6 bases and J gave up 2 bases; unmatched junction bases: 1. Germline V lookup: CDR1 MNHEY, CDR2 SVGAGI. For the CDR3, the DNA is TGTGCCAGCAGGACTAGCGGTCAAGAGACCCAGTACTTC. Translated: CASRTSGQETQYF.

This clone occurred once. The V call is TRBV6-5, the J call TRBJ2-7; 7 bases agree with TRBD1. J gave up 3 bases and V 10 bases, and 15 bases lay outside the gene matches. CDR3 length: 15 amino acids. Germline V lookup: CDR1 MNHEY, CDR2 SVGAGI. CDR3 bases: TGTGCCACCCGAAGACCGGGACAGCTAAACTACGAGCAGTACTTC. This sequence encodes CATRRPGQLNYEQYF.

The chain combines TRBV9 with TRBJ2-7; the D call may be TRBD1 or TRBD2 (5 bases each). The length of the CDR3 is 14 residues. Deletions cut 3 bases from V and 1 base from J, with 11 bases between. Germline V gene lookup returns CDR1 SGDLS and CDR2 YYNGEE. The CDR3 DNA reads as TGTGCCAGCAGCGACCGGGACCGTTCCTACGAGCAGTACTTC. It yields the protein CASSDRDRSYEQYF.

CDR3 region: CASSYTGTGGTGELFF. For the CDR3, the DNA is TGTGCCAGCAGTTACACCGGGACAGGGGGGACCGGGGAGCTGTTTTTT. V and J are TRBV6-2 or TRBV6-3 and TRBJ2-2; 11 bases fit TRBD1. CDR1 is MNHEY, CDR2 SVGEGT, per germline. CDR3 length: 16 amino acids. V lost 2 bases to trimming and J lost 5 bases; unmatched junction nucleotides: 4.

In regard to this clone: Other DNA sequences from this sample encode an identical CDR3 as well. This chain connects TRBV18 to TRBJ1-3; D unclear. The CDR3 is made up of 14 amino acids. V shed 0 bases and J shed 3 bases, with 6 bases lying between them. Germline CDR1 reads KGHSH; CDR2 reads LQKENI. CDR3 coding DNA: TGTGCCAGCTCACCACCAGGGAATGGAAACACCATATATTTT. It translates to CASSPPGNGNTIYF.

The chain recombines TRBV11-3 with TRBJ1-6; a possible D gene is TRBD1 (5 bases). The CDR3 totals 14 residues. Trimming shortened V by 5 bases and J by 10 bases, and 15 bases separated the two germline ends. Germline V gene data show CDR1 as SGHNT and CDR2 as YENEEA. In nucleotides, the CDR3 is TGTGCCAGCAGCCCCGGGACCTTAATATCACCCCTCCACTTT. Protein product: CASSPGTLISPLHF.

This clone was seen ten or more times. One end of the junction is discordant with germline, which a read error may explain. This chain connects TRBV19 to TRBJ2-2; D could derive from TRBD1 or TRBD2 (5 bases each). Germline loops: CDR1 LNHDA, CDR2 SQIVND (reference sequence). The CDR3 spans 15 residues. The CDR3 DNA reads TGTGCCAGCAGTAAGGGCAGGGCCGGGGCAGGGGAGCTGTTTTTT. Translating it yields CASSKGRAGAGELFF.